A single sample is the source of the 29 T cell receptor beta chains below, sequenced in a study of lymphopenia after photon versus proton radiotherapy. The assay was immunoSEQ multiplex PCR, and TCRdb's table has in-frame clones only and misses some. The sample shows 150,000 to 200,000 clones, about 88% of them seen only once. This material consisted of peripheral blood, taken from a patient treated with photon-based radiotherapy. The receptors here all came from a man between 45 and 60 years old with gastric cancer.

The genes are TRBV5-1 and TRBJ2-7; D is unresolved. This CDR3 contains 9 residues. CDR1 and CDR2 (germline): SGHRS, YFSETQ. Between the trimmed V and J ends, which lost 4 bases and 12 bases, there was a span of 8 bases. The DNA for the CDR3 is TGCGCCAGCAGCGCCTTCGGGTACTTC. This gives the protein CASSAFGYF.

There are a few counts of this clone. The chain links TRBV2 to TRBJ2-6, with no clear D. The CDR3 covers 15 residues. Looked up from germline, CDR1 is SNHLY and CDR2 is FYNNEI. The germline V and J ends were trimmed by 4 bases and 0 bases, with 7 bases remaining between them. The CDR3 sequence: CASSAFRSGANVLTF. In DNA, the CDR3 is TGTGCCAGCAGTGCTTTTCGCTCTGGGGCCAACGTCCTGACTTTC.

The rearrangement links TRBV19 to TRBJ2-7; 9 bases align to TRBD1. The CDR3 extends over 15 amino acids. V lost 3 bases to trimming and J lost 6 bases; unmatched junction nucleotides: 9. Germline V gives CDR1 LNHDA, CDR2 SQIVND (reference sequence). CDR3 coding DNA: TGTGCCAGTAGTATTAACCGGGACAGGGATCCCGAGCAGTACTTC. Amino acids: CASSINRDRDPEQYF.

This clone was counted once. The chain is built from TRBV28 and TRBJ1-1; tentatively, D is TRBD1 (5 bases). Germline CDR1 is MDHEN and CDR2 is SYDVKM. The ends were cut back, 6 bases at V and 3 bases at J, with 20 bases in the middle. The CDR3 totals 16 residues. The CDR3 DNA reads TGTGCCAGCAGCCAATGGGCGGATGGGGGGGACACTGAAGCTTTCTTT. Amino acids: CASSQWADGGDTEAFF.

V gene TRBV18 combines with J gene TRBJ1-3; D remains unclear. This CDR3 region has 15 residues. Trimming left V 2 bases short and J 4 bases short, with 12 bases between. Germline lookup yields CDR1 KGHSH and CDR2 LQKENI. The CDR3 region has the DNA TGTGCCAGCTCACCAATGAGGGCCGGAGGAAACACCATATATTTT. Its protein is CASSPMRAGGNTIYF. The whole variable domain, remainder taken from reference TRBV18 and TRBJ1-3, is NAGVMQNPRHLVRRRGQEARLRCSPMKGHSHVYWYRQLPEEGLKFMVYLQKENIIDESGMPKERFSAEFPKEGPSILRIQQVVRGDSAAYFCASSPMRAGGNTIYFGEGSWLTVV.

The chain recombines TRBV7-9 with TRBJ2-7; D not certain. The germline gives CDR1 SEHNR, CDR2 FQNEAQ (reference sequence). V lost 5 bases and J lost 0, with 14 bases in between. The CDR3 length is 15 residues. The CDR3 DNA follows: TGTGCCAGCAGCCTTGGTCTGCCAAGCTCCTACGAGCAGTACTTC. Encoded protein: CASSLGLPSSYEQYF.

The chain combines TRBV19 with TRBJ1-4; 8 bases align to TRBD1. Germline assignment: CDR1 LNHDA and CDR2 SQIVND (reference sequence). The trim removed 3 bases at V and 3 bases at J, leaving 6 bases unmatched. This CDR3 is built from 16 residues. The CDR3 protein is CASSMAGGAPNEKLFF. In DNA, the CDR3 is TGTGCCAGTAGTATGGCAGGGGGCGCCCCTAATGAAAAACTGTTTTTT.

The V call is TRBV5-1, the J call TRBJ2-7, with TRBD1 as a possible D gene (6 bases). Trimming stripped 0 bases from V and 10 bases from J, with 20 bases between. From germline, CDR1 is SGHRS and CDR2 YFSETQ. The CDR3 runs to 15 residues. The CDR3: CASSLGGTPSIGQYF. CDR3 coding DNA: TGCGCCAGCAGCTTGGGAGGGACACCCAGTATCGGCCAGTACTTC.

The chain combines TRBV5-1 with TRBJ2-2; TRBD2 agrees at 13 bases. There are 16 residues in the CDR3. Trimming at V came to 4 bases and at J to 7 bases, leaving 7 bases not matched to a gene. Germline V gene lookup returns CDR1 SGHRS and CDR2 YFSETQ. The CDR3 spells CASSPGLAGVGGELFF. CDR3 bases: TGCGCCAGCAGCCCAGGACTAGCGGGAGTGGGCGGGGAGCTGTTTTTT.

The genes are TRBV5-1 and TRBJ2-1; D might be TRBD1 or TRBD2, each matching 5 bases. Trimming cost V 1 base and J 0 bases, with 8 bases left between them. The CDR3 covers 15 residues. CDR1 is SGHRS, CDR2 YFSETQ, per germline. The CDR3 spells CASSLNGASYNEQFF. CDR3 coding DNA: TGCGCCAGCAGCTTGAACGGGGCCTCCTACAATGAGCAGTTCTTC.

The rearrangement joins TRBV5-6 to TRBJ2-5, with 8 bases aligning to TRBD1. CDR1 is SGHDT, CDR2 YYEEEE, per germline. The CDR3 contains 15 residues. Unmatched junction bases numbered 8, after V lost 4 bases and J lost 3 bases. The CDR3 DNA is TGTGCCAGCAGCCCCAGGGGGCTAGGGGAAGAGACCCAGTACTTC. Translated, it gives CASSPRGLGEETQYF.

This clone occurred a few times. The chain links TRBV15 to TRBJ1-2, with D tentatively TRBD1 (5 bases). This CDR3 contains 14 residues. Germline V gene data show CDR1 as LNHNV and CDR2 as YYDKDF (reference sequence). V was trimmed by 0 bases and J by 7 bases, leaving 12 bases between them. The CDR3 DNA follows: TGTGCCACCAGCAGAGATCACGGAGGGACTGGCTACACCTTC. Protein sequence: CATSRDHGGTGYTF.

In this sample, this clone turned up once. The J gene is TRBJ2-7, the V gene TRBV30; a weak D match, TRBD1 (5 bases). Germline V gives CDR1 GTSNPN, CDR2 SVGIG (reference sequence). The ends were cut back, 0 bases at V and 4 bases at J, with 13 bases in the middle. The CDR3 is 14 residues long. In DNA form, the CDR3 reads TGTGCCTGGAGTGTAGGGGCCCGTGGGTACGAGCAGTACTTC. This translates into CAWSVGARGYEQYF.

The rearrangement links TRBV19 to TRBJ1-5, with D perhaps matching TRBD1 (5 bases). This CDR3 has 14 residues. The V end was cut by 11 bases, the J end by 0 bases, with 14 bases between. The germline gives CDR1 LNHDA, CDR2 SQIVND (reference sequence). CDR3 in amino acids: CAVGGEYSNQPQHF. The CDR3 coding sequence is TGTGCCGTGGGGGGGGAATATAGCAATCAGCCCCAGCATTTT. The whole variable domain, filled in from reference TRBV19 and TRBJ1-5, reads DGGITQSPKYLFRKEGQNVTLSCEQNLNHDAMYWYRQDPGQGLRLIYYSQIVNDFQKGDIAEGYSVSREKKESFPLTVTSAQKNPTAFYLCAVGGEYSNQPQHFGDGTRLSIL.

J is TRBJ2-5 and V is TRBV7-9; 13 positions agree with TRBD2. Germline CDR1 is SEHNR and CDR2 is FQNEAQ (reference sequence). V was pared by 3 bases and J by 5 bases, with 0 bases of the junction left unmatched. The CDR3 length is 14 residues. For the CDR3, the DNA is TGTGCCAGCAGCTTGACTAGCGGGAGGGAGACCCAGTACTTC. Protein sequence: CASSLTSGRETQYF.

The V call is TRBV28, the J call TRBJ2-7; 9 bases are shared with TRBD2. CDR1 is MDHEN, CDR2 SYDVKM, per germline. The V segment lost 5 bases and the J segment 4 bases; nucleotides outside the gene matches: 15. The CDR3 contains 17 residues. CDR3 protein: CASSPPLLAGDGYEQYF. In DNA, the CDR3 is TGTGCCAGCAGTCCGCCCCTCTTAGCGGGAGACGGTTACGAGCAGTACTTC.

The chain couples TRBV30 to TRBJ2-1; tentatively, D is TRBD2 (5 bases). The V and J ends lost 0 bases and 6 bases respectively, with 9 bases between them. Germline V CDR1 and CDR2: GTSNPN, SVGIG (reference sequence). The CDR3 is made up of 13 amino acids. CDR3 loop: CAWSVSGGNEQFF. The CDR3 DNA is TGTGCCTGGAGTGTAAGTGGAGGCAATGAGCAGTTCTTC.

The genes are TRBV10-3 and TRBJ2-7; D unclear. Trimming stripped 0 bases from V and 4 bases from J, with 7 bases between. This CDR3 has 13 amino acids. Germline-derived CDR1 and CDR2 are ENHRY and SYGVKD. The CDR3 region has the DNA TGTGCCATCAGTGAGTCCGACCCTTACGAGCAGTACTTC. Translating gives CAISESDPYEQYF.

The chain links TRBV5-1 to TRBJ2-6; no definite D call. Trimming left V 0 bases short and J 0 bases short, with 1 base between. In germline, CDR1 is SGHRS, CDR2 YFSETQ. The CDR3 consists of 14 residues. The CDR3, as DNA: TGCGCCAGCAGCTTGGTCTCTGGGGCCAACGTCCTGACTTTC. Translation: CASSLVSGANVLTF.

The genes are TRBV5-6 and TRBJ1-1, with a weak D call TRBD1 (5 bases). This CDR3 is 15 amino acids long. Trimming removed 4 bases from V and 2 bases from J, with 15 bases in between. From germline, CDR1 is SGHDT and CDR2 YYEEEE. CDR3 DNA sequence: TGTGCCAGCAGCCCGCTTAATCAGGGAAACACTGAAGCTTTCTTT. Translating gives CASSPLNQGNTEAFF.

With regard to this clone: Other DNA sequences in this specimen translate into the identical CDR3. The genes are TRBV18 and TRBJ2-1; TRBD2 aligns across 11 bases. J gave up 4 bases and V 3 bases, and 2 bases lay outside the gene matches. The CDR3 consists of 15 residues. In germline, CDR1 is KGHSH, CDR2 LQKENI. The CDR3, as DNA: TGTGCCAGCTCACCGCGACTAGCGGGATACAATGAGCAGTTCTTC. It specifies CASSPRLAGYNEQFF.

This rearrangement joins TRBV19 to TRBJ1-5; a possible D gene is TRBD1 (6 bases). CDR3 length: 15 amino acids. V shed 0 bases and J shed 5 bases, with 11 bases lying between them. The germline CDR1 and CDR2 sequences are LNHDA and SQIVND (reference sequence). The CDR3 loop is CASSIENRADQPQHF. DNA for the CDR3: TGTGCCAGTAGTATAGAAAACAGGGCCGATCAGCCCCAGCATTTT.

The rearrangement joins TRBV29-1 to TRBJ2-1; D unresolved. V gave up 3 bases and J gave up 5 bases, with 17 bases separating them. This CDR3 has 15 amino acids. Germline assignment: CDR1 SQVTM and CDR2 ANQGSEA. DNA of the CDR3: TGCAGCGTTGACACCCGTCCGGCGCAGAACAATGAGCAGTTCTTC. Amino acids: CSVDTRPAQNNEQFF.

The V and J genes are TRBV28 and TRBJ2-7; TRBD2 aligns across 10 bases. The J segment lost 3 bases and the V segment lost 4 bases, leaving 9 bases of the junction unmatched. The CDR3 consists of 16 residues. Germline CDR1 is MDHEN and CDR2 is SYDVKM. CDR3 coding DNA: TGTGCCAGCAGTTCCCAACCGGGACTAGCGCACTACGAGCAGTACTTC. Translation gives CASSSQPGLAHYEQYF.

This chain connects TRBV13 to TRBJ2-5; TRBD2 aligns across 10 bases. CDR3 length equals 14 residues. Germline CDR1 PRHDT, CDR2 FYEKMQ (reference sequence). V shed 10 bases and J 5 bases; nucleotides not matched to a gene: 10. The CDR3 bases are TGTGCCACCCGTAGGTCTAGCGGGAGTGAGACCCAGTACTTC. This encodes CATRRSSGSETQYF.

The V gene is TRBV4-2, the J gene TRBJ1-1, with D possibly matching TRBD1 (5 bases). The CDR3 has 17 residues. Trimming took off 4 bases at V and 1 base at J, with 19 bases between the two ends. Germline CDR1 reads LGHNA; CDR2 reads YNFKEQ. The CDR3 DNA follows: TGTGCCAGCAGCCCGGGGACGTCGCAACTCTGGAACACTGAAGCTTTCTTT. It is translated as CASSPGTSQLWNTEAFF.

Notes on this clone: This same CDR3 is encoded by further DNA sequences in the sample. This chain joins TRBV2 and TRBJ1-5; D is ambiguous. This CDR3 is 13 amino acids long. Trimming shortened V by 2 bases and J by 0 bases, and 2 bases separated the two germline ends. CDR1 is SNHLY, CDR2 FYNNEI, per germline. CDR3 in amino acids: CASSENSNQPQHF. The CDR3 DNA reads TGTGCCAGCAGTGAAAATAGCAATCAGCCCCAGCATTTT. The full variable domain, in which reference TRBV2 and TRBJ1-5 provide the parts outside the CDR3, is EPEVTQTPSHQVTQMGQEVILRCVPISNHLYFYWYRQILGQKVEFLVSFYNNEISEKSEIFDDQFSVERPDGSNFTLKIRSTKLEDSAMYFCASSENSNQPQHFGDGTRLSIL.

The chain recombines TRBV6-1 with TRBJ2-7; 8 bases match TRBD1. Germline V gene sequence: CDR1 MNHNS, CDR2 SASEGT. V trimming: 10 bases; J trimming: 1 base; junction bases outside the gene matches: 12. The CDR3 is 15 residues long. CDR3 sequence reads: CATLKGQGGSYEQYF. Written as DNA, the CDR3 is TGTGCCACCCTGAAAGGACAGGGCGGTTCCTACGAGCAGTACTTC.

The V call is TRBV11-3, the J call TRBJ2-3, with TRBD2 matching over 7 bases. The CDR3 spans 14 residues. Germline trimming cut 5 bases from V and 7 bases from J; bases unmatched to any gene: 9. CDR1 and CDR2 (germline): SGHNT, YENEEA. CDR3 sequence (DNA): TGTGCCAGCAGCACCCGGGACTATAGTAATACGCAGTATTTT. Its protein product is CASSTRDYSNTQYF.